This TCR beta chain is from a study of shared clonotypes between healthy human individuals. Study observations and caveats: Read depth was anticipated to influence clonotype sharing among donors. When compared with the clonotypes that were shared by all four sorted-subset donors, the non-shared clonotypes turned out to have lower generation probabilities.

CD45RO negativity and positive selection for CCR7 defined naive CD8 cells, a population that excluded terminally differentiated effector memory CD45RA+ cells. Over several immunoSEQ plates, each subset's genomic DNA was distributed in even portions. When replicate PCRs were run on sorted subsets, they used 150 to 250 ng DNA, around 33,000 T cell genomes. Profiling relied on immunoSEQ multiplex PCR, and the TCRdb table lists in-frame clones only, not all of them. The table includes about 1,800,000 clones, about 95% detected once. About this clone: The target antigen is unknown.

Germline V gene lookup returns CDR1 SGDLS and CDR2 YYNGEE. This CDR3 contains 20 residues. V dropped 0 bases and J dropped 3; count of bases not matched to a gene: 19. Source material: naive CD8+ T cells sorted from blood. The chain has TRBV9 and TRBJ1-1; 8 bases match TRBD1. This clonotype was obtained from a young man in good health. CDR3 sequence (DNA): TGTGCCAGCAGCGTAGGGACAATTCCGGGACAGGCAAGATCGGACACTGAAGCTTTCTTT. Its translation: CASSVGTIPGQARSDTEAFF.